Below are 15 T cell receptor beta chains sequenced from a single sample in a study of cytomegalovirus exposure and HLA in healthy donors. 60 Vbeta and 13 Jbeta primers were used in PCR. Measured with immunoSEQ multiplex PCR; TCRdb has only the in-frame clones, and not every one. The sample contains about 210,000 clones, 82% of which appear only once. Sequenced sample: PBMCs. These receptors originate from a man aged 35 to 55 in good health and CMV-seropositive.

On this clone itself: At one boundary the junction diverges from the germline segment, which might be a read error. The V gene is TRBV19, the J gene TRBJ1-4; no clear D gene. Germline CDR1 reads LNHDA; CDR2 reads SQIVND (reference sequence). The CDR3 spans 12 residues. CDR3 coding DNA: TGTGCCAGTAGTATGGTTGGTCCGAACAAAGTTTTT. Protein product: CASSMVGPNKVF.

The CDR3 spells CASSQGPPGGWGTEAFF. CDR3 DNA sequence: TGCGCCAGCAGCCAAGGTCCCCCAGGGGGGTGGGGTACTGAAGCTTTCTTT. V gene TRBV4-1 combines with J gene TRBJ1-1, with 7 bases lining up with TRBD1. J lost 5 bases, V lost 1 base, and 13 bases had no gene match. The germline CDR1 and CDR2 sequences are MGHRA and YSYEKL. The CDR3 has 17 residues.

The chain combines TRBV7-2 with TRBJ2-2; 8 bases line up with TRBD1. V gave up 4 bases and J gave up 4 bases; unmatched junction bases: 5. Germline assignment: CDR1 SGHTA and CDR2 FQGNSA. This CDR3 is built from 15 residues. The CDR3 bases are TGTGCCAGCAGCTCGGACAGGGCCGGCACCGGGGAGCTGTTTTTT. It codes for CASSSDRAGTGELFF.

The chain couples TRBV5-1 to TRBJ2-2; D might be TRBD2 (6 bases). This CDR3 region has 16 residues. Germline V gene sequence: CDR1 SGHRS, CDR2 YFSETQ. Trimming cost V 0 bases and J 3 bases, with 12 bases left between them. The CDR3 spells CASSLVPSAYTGELFF. The CDR3 DNA is TGCGCCAGCAGCTTGGTGCCTAGCGCATACACCGGGGAGCTGTTTTTT.

The J gene is TRBJ1-1, the V gene TRBV30, with D uncertain. The CDR3 has 15 residues. Germline V gene sequence: CDR1 GTSNPN, CDR2 SVGIG (reference sequence). The V gene lost 4 bases and the J gene lost 5 bases, with 20 bases spanning the gap. The CDR3 here is CAWTVGLTGATEAFF. The CDR3 bases are TGTGCCTGGACCGTTGGACTCACCGGAGCTACTGAAGCTTTCTTT. Filled out from reference TRBV30 and TRBJ1-1, the complete variable domain reads SQTIHQWPATLVQPVGSPLSLECTVEGTSNPNLYWYRQAAGRGLQLLFYSVGIGQISSEVPQNLSASRPQDRQFILSSKKLLLSDSGFYLCAWTVGLTGATEAFFGQGTRLTVV.

The rearrangement links TRBV4-2 to TRBJ2-7; 7 bases are shared with TRBD2. Trimming removed 4 bases from V and 1 base from J; junction bases left unmatched: 10. This CDR3 spans 16 amino acids. From germline, CDR1 is LGHNA and CDR2 YNFKEQ. The CDR3 reads CASSPPLGGGSYEQYF. The CDR3 DNA sequence: TGTGCCAGCAGCCCGCCGTTGGGCGGGGGATCCTACGAGCAGTACTTC.

CDR3 sequence reads: CASSPEPEGGELFF. The CDR3 nucleotides are TGTGCCAGTAGTCCGGAACCAGAGGGAGGGGAGCTGTTTTTT. V and J are TRBV19 and TRBJ2-2; tentatively, D is TRBD2 (5 bases). Germline V CDR1 and CDR2: LNHDA, SQIVND (reference sequence). Trimming left V 5 bases short and J 8 bases short, with 15 bases between. CDR3 length: 14 residues.

The rearrangement joins TRBV11-3 to TRBJ1-2, with D hard to call. Trimming left V 1 base short and J 4 bases short, with 4 bases between. Germline assignment: CDR1 SGHNT and CDR2 YENEEA. There are 12 residues in the CDR3. The CDR3 protein is CASSLASYGYTF. In DNA, the CDR3 is TGTGCCAGCAGCTTAGCATCCTATGGCTACACCTTC.

The CDR3 nucleotides are TGTGCCAGCAGCTTGCGGGTCCAAGAGACCCAGTACTTC. Translating gives CASSLRVQETQYF. This rearrangement joins TRBV7-9 to TRBJ2-5; TRBD2 might be the D (5 bases). The CDR3 loop spans 13 amino acids. V lost 3 bases and J lost 1, with 6 bases in between. CDR1 and CDR2 from the germline V gene are SEHNR and FQNEAQ (reference sequence).

The chain couples TRBV4-1 to TRBJ2-7, with 7 bases aligning to TRBD2. The CDR3 has 18 residues. With 0 bases clipped from V and 4 bases from J, the junction kept 15 bases outside the gene matches. Germline values: CDR1 MGHRA, CDR2 YSYEKL. The CDR3 DNA follows: TGCGCCAGCAGCCAAGATCTCCCTCGGGGCGGGAGTTTTTACGAGCAGTACTTC. The encoded protein is CASSQDLPRGGSFYEQYF.

The chain combines TRBV14 with TRBJ2-1; D is perhaps TRBD2 (6 bases). Between the trimmed V and J ends, which lost 4 bases and 0 bases, there was a span of 13 bases. Germline CDR1 reads SGHDN; CDR2 reads FVKESK. CDR3 length equals 16 residues. The CDR3 reads CASSPLGSGSYNEQFF. CDR3 nucleotide sequence: TGTGCCAGCAGCCCGCTCGGGAGTGGCTCCTACAATGAGCAGTTCTTC.

The chain recombines TRBV5-4 with TRBJ2-1; the D is unclear. Looked up from germline, CDR1 is SGHNT and CDR2 is YYREEE (reference sequence). This CDR3 is built from 15 residues. V lost 4 bases to trimming and J lost 0 bases, with 11 bases between them. The CDR3 DNA reads as TGTGCCAGCAGCGACCCCCGAGGCTCCTACAATGAGCAGTTCTTC. Translation: CASSDPRGSYNEQFF.

The chain recombines TRBV5-5 with TRBJ2-5; TRBD2 is a possible D gene (6 bases). CDR1 is SGHKS, CDR2 YYEKEE, per germline (reference sequence). The CDR3 spans 13 residues. The ends were cut back, 4 bases at V and 3 bases at J, with 10 bases in the middle. CDR3 sequence reads: CASSQWGEETQYF. The DNA of the CDR3 is TGTGCCAGCAGCCAATGGGGGGAAGAGACCCAGTACTTC.

The V gene is TRBV27, the J gene TRBJ1-1; no definite D call. The CDR3 runs to 14 residues. V lost 2 bases and J 1 base, leaving 8 bases between the germline ends. Germline V CDR1 and CDR2: MNHEY, SMNVEV (reference sequence). CDR3 sequence: CASSLKSSNTEAFF. The DNA for the CDR3 is TGTGCCAGCAGTTTAAAATCTTCGAACACTGAAGCTTTCTTT.

This rearrangement joins TRBV19 to TRBJ2-1; 7 nucleotides align to TRBD2. CDR1 is LNHDA, CDR2 SQIVND, per germline (reference sequence). CDR3 length equals 14 residues. V trimming: 1 base; J trimming: 5 bases; junction bases outside the gene matches: 2. The CDR3 sequence: CASSIGGGDNEQFF. In nucleotides, the CDR3 is TGTGCCAGTAGTATAGGGGGGGGAGACAATGAGCAGTTCTTC.